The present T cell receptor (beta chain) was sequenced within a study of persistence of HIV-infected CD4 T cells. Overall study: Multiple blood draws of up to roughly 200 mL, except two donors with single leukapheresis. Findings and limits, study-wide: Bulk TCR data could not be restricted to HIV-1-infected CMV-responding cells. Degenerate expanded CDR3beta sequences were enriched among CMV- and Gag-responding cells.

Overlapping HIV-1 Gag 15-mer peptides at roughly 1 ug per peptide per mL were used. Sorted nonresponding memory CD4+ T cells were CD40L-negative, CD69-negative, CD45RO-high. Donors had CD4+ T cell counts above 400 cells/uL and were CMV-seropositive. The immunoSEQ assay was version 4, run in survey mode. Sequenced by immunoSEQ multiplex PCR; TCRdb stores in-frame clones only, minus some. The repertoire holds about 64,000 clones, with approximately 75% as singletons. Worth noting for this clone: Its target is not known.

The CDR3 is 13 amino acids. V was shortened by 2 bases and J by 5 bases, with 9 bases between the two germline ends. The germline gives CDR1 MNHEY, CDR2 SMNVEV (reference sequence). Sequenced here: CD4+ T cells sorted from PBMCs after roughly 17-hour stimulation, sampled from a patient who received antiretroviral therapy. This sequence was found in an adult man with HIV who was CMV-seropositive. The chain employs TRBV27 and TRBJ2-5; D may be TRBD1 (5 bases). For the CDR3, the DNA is TGTGCCAGCAGTTTAAGGGGCCGGGAGACCCAGTACTTC. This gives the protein CASSLRGRETQYF.